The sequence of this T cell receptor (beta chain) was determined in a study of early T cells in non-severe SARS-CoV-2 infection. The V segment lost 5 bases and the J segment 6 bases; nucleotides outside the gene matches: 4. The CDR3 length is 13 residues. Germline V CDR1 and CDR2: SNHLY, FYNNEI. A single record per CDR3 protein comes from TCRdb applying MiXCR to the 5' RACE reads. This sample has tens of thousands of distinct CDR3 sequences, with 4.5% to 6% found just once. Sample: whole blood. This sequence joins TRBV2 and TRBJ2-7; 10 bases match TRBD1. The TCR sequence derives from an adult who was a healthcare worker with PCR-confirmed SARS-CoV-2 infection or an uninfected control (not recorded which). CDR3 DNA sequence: TGTGCCAGCAGTTTCGGACAGGGGGGCGAGCAGTACTTC. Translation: CASSFGQGGEQYF.